These 20 T cell receptor beta chains were all obtained from the same sample, sequenced in a study of regulatory T cells in long-lasting Graves disease. Through Arm-PCR of CDR3 regions and iRepertoire HTBI primers, TCR beta libraries were built. TCRdb independently ran MiXCR on the multiplex PCR reads; one entry per CDR3 protein. The sample lists around 450,000 distinct CDR3 sequences, about 15% occurring once. Time point specified: newly diagnosed GD, antithyroid drugs for less than 3 months. Generation of the TCR library employed RNA extracted from PBMCs. Separately, the same data were catalogued under a study of T cells in Graves' hyperthyroidism and ophthalmopathy.

The material was peripheral blood mononuclear cells (PBMCs), obtained at new diagnosis, from a patient treated with antithyroid drugs. These receptors were taken from a middle-aged woman with Graves disease.

The chain combines TRBV28 with TRBJ1-2, with D possibly TRBD1 on 6 matching bases. Trimming took 5 bases from V and 5 from J, leaving 18 bases between them. The CDR3 has 15 residues. Germline CDR1 MDHEN, CDR2 SYDVKM. CDR3 protein: CASSNTTGSWYGYTF. The CDR3 DNA sequence: TGTGCCAGCAGTAATACGACAGGATCTTGGTATGGCTACACCTTC.

This clonotype was counted a few times. The rearrangement joins TRBV19 to TRBJ1-5; tentative D call: TRBD1 (6 bases). Germline V gene data show CDR1 as LNHDA and CDR2 as SQIVND (reference sequence). The CDR3 totals 17 residues. V was pared by 2 bases and J by 2 bases, with 16 bases between. The CDR3 protein is CASSINGGAGGNQPQHF. The CDR3 coding sequence is TGTGCCAGTAGTATAAATGGTGGGGCAGGGGGCAATCAGCCCCAGCATTTT.

The chain joins TRBV3-1 to TRBJ1-1; possibly TRBD1 for D (6 bases). This CDR3 contains 14 residues. The V gene lost 3 bases and the J gene lost 4 bases, with 12 bases spanning the gap. Germline assignment: CDR1 LGHDT and CDR2 YNNKEL (reference sequence). CDR3: CASSQRQAGTEAFF. The CDR3 region has the DNA TGTGCCAGCAGCCAGAGACAGGCGGGCACTGAAGCTTTCTTT.

In the case of this clonotype: This sequence may be a read error, since a much larger clone differs from it by one base. The chain combines TRBV13 with TRBJ2-7; D perhaps matches TRBD2 (6 bases). Germline values: CDR1 PRHDT, CDR2 FYEKMQ (reference sequence). Trimming pared 4 bases from V and 7 bases from J, leaving 17 bases between. CDR3 length: 14 residues. In DNA, the CDR3 is TGTGCCAGCAGCTGGGAATGGGGGGTTCAAGAGCAGTACTTC. Amino acid sequence: CASSWEWGVQEQYF.

This clonotype was recorded at least ten times. The chain employs TRBV7-3 and TRBJ2-2; 7 positions agree with TRBD1. CDR1 and CDR2 from the germline V gene are SGHTA and FQGTGA. CDR3 length: 14 amino acids. With 7 bases clipped from V and 4 bases from J, the junction kept 6 bases outside the gene matches. This chain's CDR3 is CASTQDRSTGELFF. The DNA of the CDR3 is TGTGCCAGCACCCAGGACAGGTCCACCGGGGAGCTGTTTTTT. The full variable domain, rest sourced from reference TRBV7-3 and TRBJ2-2, is GAGVSQTPSNKVTEKGKYVELRCDPISGHTALYWYRQSLGQGPEFLIYFQGTGAADDSGLPNDRFFAVRPEGSVSTLKIQRTERGDSAVYLCASTQDRSTGELFFGEGSRLTVL.

This clonotype showed up just a few times. The chain carries TRBV5-1 and TRBJ1-2; D remains ambiguous. The germline CDR1 and CDR2 sequences are SGHRS and YFSETQ. The CDR3 runs to 14 residues. V lost 0 bases, J lost 5 bases, and 11 bases lay in between. The CDR3 DNA is TGCGCCAGCAGCTTGGGTGACGGGATTTATGGCTACACCTTC. Translating gives CASSLGDGIYGYTF.

This clonotype was seen at least ten times. The chain employs TRBV20-1 and TRBJ2-5; D remains unclear. The germline V gene has CDR1 DFQATT and CDR2 SNEGSKA (reference sequence). V lost 6 bases and J 1 base, leaving 6 bases between the germline ends. This CDR3 is built from 11 residues. The DNA of the CDR3 is TGCAGTGCGCAGACCCAAGAGACCCAGTACTTC. The encoded protein is CSAQTQETQYF.

This clonotype occurred a few times. This chain joins TRBV7-9 and TRBJ1-2; TRBD1 aligns across 8 bases. V was clipped by 1 base and J by 3 bases; unmatched bases: 4. CDR1 and CDR2 (germline): SEHNR, FQNEAQ (reference sequence). The CDR3 runs to 15 residues. The CDR3, as DNA: TGTGCCAGCAGCTTAGGGGCAGGGGGCGACTATGGCTACACCTTC. This gives the protein CASSLGAGGDYGYTF. The whole variable domain, filled in from reference TRBV7-9 and TRBJ1-2, reads DTGVSQNPRHKITKRGQNVTFRCDPISEHNRLYWYRQTLGQGPEFLTYFQNEAQLEKSRLLSDRFSAERPKGSFSTLEIQRTEQGDSAMYLCASSLGAGGDYGYTFGSGTRLTVV.

The chain links TRBV6-2 or TRBV6-3 to TRBJ1-3; no clear D. The length of the CDR3 is 15 residues. The V gene lost 5 bases and the J gene lost 2 bases, with 13 bases spanning the gap. The germline gives CDR1 MNHEY, CDR2 SVGEGT. Here the CDR3 DNA reads TGTGCCAGCAGTGATTGGGAAGATGCTGGAAACACCATATATTTT. Translated, it gives CASSDWEDAGNTIYF.

The gene calls are TRBV18 and TRBJ1-1; D not resolved. V lost 7 bases to trimming and J lost 1 base, with 10 bases between them. Germline CDR1 KGHSH, CDR2 LQKENI. The CDR3 contains 13 residues. The CDR3 spells CASFRQENTEAFF. As DNA, the CDR3 is TGTGCCAGCTTTCGACAAGAGAACACTGAAGCTTTCTTT.

To note about this clonotype: Just one base apart from a much larger clone, this may be a read error. DNA of the CDR3: TGTGCCAGCAGTTACTCTATCTGGGCCCCCACATCCCCTTTTGACACAGATACGCAGTATTTT. It specifies CASSYSIWAPTSPFDTDTQYF. The V and J genes are TRBV6-2 or TRBV6-3 and TRBJ2-3; D is ambiguous. The CDR3 extends over 21 amino acids. The V and J ends lost 0 bases and 2 bases respectively, with 27 bases between them. Germline V gene lookup returns CDR1 MNHEY and CDR2 SVGEGT.

Many counts were recorded for this clonotype. The V and J genes are TRBV28 and TRBJ1-3; D is ambiguous. Trimming removed 0 bases from V and 0 bases from J, with 9 bases in between. This CDR3 contains 16 residues. CDR1 and CDR2 from the germline V gene are MDHEN and SYDVKM. CDR3 sequence reads: CASSLWREPSGNTIYF. The CDR3 DNA reads TGTGCCAGCAGTTTATGGAGGGAACCCTCTGGAAACACCATATATTTT.

This clonotype has a count of ten or more. The chain joins TRBV7-3 to TRBJ2-1, with D perhaps matching TRBD2 (6 bases). This CDR3 comprises 16 residues. The ends were cut back, 2 bases at V and 6 bases at J, with 17 bases in the middle. Germline loops: CDR1 SGHTA, CDR2 FQGTGA. CDR3 region: CASSLSGSAIVNEQFF. CDR3 nucleotides: TGTGCCAGCAGCTTATCCGGGAGCGCCATTGTCAATGAGCAGTTCTTC.

This clonotype was counted only a few times. A much more abundant neighbour one base away suggests this may be a read error. V gene TRBV28 combines with J gene TRBJ1-2; D gene unclear. Trimming stripped 5 bases from V and 4 bases from J, with 11 bases between. Per the germline V gene, CDR1 is MDHEN and CDR2 is SYDVKM. The CDR3 extends over 13 amino acids. CDR3 protein: CASSTYDSYGYTF. The CDR3 DNA follows: TGTGCCAGCAGTACGTACGATAGCTATGGCTACACCTTC.

A few counts support this clonotype. The CDR3 DNA reads TGTGCCAGCAGTCCTTCTCAGGAGGGCCTTGGCGGGGAGCTGTTTTTT. This gives the protein CASSPSQEGLGGELFF. The V gene is TRBV27, the J gene TRBJ2-2, with D possibly matching TRBD2 (6 bases). V was shortened by 5 bases and J by 7 bases, with 20 bases between the two germline ends. Germline V gene data show CDR1 as MNHEY and CDR2 as SMNVEV (reference sequence). The CDR3 runs to 16 residues.

This chain uses TRBV18 with TRBJ2-7; the D gene is possibly TRBD1 (6 bases). Germline V gene lookup returns CDR1 KGHSH and CDR2 LQKENI. The CDR3 spans 15 residues. V was cut by 3 bases and J by 0 bases, with 12 bases left in between. The CDR3 here is CASSPARTDSYEQYF. CDR3 nucleotide sequence: TGTGCCAGCTCACCGGCTAGGACAGACTCCTACGAGCAGTACTTC.

This clonotype was observed at least ten times. J is TRBJ2-3 and V is TRBV3-1; TRBD1 agrees at 9 bases. Per the germline V gene, CDR1 is LGHDT and CDR2 is YNNKEL (reference sequence). The CDR3 extends over 15 amino acids. V shed 0 bases, J shed 5 bases, and the junction held 3 bases outside the gene matches. This CDR3 is CASSQDGQGLDTQYF. The CDR3 DNA sequence: TGTGCCAGCAGCCAAGACGGACAGGGGTTAGATACGCAGTATTTT.

About this clonotype itself: A much larger clone lies a single base off, so this may be a read error. The chain is built from TRBV12-3 or TRBV12-4 and TRBJ1-1, with D possibly matching TRBD1 (6 bases). The CDR3 totals 14 residues. The V and J ends lost 6 bases and 1 base respectively, with 12 bases between them. The CDR3 coding sequence is TGTGCCAGCAGAGCCGGGACAACGAACACTGAAGCTTTCTTT. Protein: CASRAGTTNTEAFF.

This rearrangement joins TRBV2 to TRBJ1-4; the D gene is possibly TRBD1 (5 bases). V was cut by 3 bases and J by 0 bases, with 17 bases left in between. Germline assignment: CDR1 SNHLY and CDR2 FYNNEI. This CDR3 region has 18 residues. The CDR3 DNA sequence: TGTGCCAGCAGTGAGTGGGAGGACATAGTTGCAACTAATGAAAAACTGTTTTTT. This translates into CASSEWEDIVATNEKLFF.

This clonotype appeared many times. This chain joins TRBV28 and TRBJ2-2; weak D call: TRBD1 (6 bases). This CDR3 comprises 15 residues. Germline CDR1 is MDHEN and CDR2 is SYDVKM. The V end lost 5 bases, the J end lost 2 bases, and 12 bases lay between the germline ends. The CDR3 loop is CASSAPGQNTGELFF. The CDR3 nucleotides read TGTGCCAGCAGTGCTCCGGGACAAAACACCGGGGAGCTGTTTTTT.